These 8 T cell receptor beta chains share one sample of origin, sequenced in a study of blood T cell repertoires in COVID-19. Produced via immunoSEQ multiplex PCR; TCRdb's table is partial and in-frame only. The data contain 50,000 to 75,000 clones, roughly 85% of them singletons. The material sequenced was peripheral blood. The receptor source for this set is a man between 60 and 75 years old with acute or convalescent COVID-19.

The J gene is TRBJ2-2, the V gene TRBV2; D may be TRBD2 (6 bases). The V gene lost 1 base and the J gene lost 1 base, with 10 bases spanning the gap. The germline V gene encodes CDR1 SNHLY and CDR2 FYNNEI. The CDR3 covers 16 residues. The CDR3 DNA is TGTGCCAGCAGTGAAGGTACTAGCTGGAACACCGGGGAGCTGTTTTTT. Amino acid sequence: CASSEGTSWNTGELFF.

In DNA form, the CDR3 reads TGTGCCAGCAGCCAAAACTGGGGCGATACGCAGTATTTT. Its translation: CASSQNWGDTQYF. The chain recombines TRBV11-2 with TRBJ2-3; D may be TRBD1 (5 bases). Germline-derived CDR1 and CDR2 are SGHAT and FQNNGV. Trimming removed 5 bases from V and 6 bases from J, with 12 bases in between. The CDR3 loop spans 13 amino acids. The whole variable domain, remainder taken from reference TRBV11-2 and TRBJ2-3, is EAGVAQSPRYKIIEKRQSVAFWCNPISGHATLYWYQQILGQGPKLLIQFQNNGVVDDSQLPKDRFSAERLKGVDSTLKIQPAKLEDSAVYLCASSQNWGDTQYFGPGTRLTVL.

The chain has TRBV5-5 and TRBJ2-2; 7 bases are a match to TRBD1. The CDR3 totals 16 residues. Trimming cost V 4 bases and J 3 bases; bases outside gene matches: 9. Germline V gene lookup returns CDR1 SGHKS and CDR2 YYEKEE (reference sequence). This chain's CDR3 is CASSPTGLFHTGELFF. As DNA, the CDR3 is TGTGCCAGCAGCCCGACAGGGCTTTTTCACACCGGGGAGCTGTTTTTT.

This clone occurred once. V and J are TRBV6-2 or TRBV6-3 and TRBJ1-4; possible D gene TRBD1, 6 bases. The CDR3 consists of 14 residues. Trimming stripped 6 bases from V and 6 bases from J, with 14 bases between. CDR1 and CDR2 from the germline V gene are MNHEY and SVGEGT. This CDR3 is CASSHRDGHEKLFF. CDR3 in DNA: TGTGCCAGCAGCCACAGGGACGGACATGAAAAACTGTTTTTT.

This rearrangement joins TRBV6-5 to TRBJ1-6; TRBD1 might be the D (5 bases). This CDR3 comprises 13 residues. CDR1 is MNHEY and CDR2 is SVGAGI in the germline V gene. The V gene lost 8 bases and the J gene lost 6 bases, with 11 bases spanning the gap. The CDR3 loop is CASRQGRNSPLHF. The CDR3 region has the DNA TGTGCCAGCCGGCAGGGCCGTAATTCACCCCTCCACTTT.

The CDR3 bases are TGTGCCAGCAGTGTACAGGGTCACACTGAAGCTTTCTTT. This encodes CASSVQGHTEAFF. The chain has TRBV25-1 and TRBJ1-1; TRBD1 is a possible D gene (6 bases). V dropped 4 bases and J dropped 3 bases, with 9 bases sitting between them. The CDR3 runs to 13 residues. Germline loops: CDR1 MGHDK, CDR2 SYGVNS.

The chain carries TRBV5-1 and TRBJ2-1, with 8 nucleotides matching TRBD1. Germline V gene sequence: CDR1 SGHRS, CDR2 YFSETQ. With 0 bases clipped from V and 7 bases from J, the junction kept 12 bases outside the gene matches. This CDR3 region has 17 residues. The CDR3 DNA follows: TGCGCCAGCAGCTTGGAACCCCGCCAGGACAGGGCAAATGAGCAGTTCTTC. Its translation is CASSLEPRQDRANEQFF.

The J gene is TRBJ2-7, the V gene TRBV12-3 or TRBV12-4; 9 bases agree with TRBD1. The length of the CDR3 is 13 residues. The ends lost 8 bases at V and 3 bases at J; junction bases unmatched: 5. This chain's CDR3 is CASCRDRVYEQYF. CDR3 coding DNA: TGTGCCAGCTGCCGGGACAGGGTCTACGAGCAGTACTTC.